Shown below are 32 T cell receptor beta chains from a single sample sequenced in a study of Ad26.COV2.S vaccination and SARS-CoV-2 variants. Indicated treatment: 15 to 20 received Ad26.COV2.S at low or high dose, single or two shots; several received placebo; per-sample allocation not given. On day 63 after the first injection, vaccine and placebo recipients gave samples. TCRdb's table, derived via immunoSEQ multiplex PCR, lists solely in-frame clones and lacks some. The sample has more than 300,000 clones, 86% seen once. The input for sequencing was peripheral blood, taken in a trial of Ad26.COV2.S vaccine versus placebo. Receptor source: a person between 18 and 65 years old who received the Ad26.COV2.S COVID-19 vaccine or a placebo.

The chain joins TRBV5-6 to TRBJ1-1; 8 bases fit TRBD1. In germline, CDR1 is SGHDT, CDR2 YYEEEE. With 3 bases clipped from V and 0 bases from J, the junction kept 4 bases outside the gene matches. The CDR3 consists of 15 residues. As DNA, the CDR3 is TGTGCCAGCAGCTCTACAGGGGGAATGAACACTGAAGCTTTCTTT. It codes for CASSSTGGMNTEAFF.

To note about this clone: One end of the junction fails to match germline, which may point to a read error. CDR3 amino acids: CASSPTDSLTSF. The CDR3 DNA is TGTGCCAGCAGCCCCACAGACAGTTTAACAAGCTTC. The chain employs TRBV7-9 and TRBJ1-2, with D tentatively TRBD1 (5 bases). This CDR3 spans 12 amino acids. CDR1 and CDR2 (germline): SEHNR, FQNEAQ (reference sequence).

This chain links TRBV7-2 with TRBJ2-1, with D hard to call. Germline V gives CDR1 SGHTA, CDR2 FQGNSA. With 1 base removed from V and 2 bases from J, the gap between germline ends came to 3 bases. The length of the CDR3 is 13 residues. In DNA form, the CDR3 reads TGTGCCAGCAGCTTAGGGACCTACAATGAGCAGTTCTTC. It codes for CASSLGTYNEQFF.

The V and J genes are TRBV6-6 and TRBJ2-6; D gene ambiguous. Trimming took off 0 bases at V and 7 bases at J, with 4 bases between the two ends. The CDR3 consists of 13 residues. Germline CDR1 and CDR2: MNHNY and SVGAGI (reference sequence). The CDR3 sequence: CASSYSTANVLTF. The CDR3 DNA sequence: TGTGCCAGCAGTTACTCTACCGCCAACGTCCTGACTTTC.

J is TRBJ2-5 and V is TRBV7-3; unclear D gene. This CDR3 has 13 residues. Germline CDR1 reads SGHTA; CDR2 reads FQGTGA. V lost 2 bases, J lost 5 bases, and 9 bases lay in between. CDR3 bases: TGTGCCAGCAGCTTATCCGCATCCGAGACCCAGTACTTC. Its translation is CASSLSASETQYF.

The chain recombines TRBV5-1 with TRBJ2-6, with a weak D call TRBD1 (5 bases). V was clipped by 5 bases and J by 1 base, with 22 bases between them. From germline, CDR1 is SGHRS and CDR2 YFSETQ. The CDR3 spans 19 residues. The CDR3 spells CASSPLDSYYASGANVLTF. The CDR3 nucleotides are TGCGCCAGCAGTCCACTTGACAGTTATTACGCGTCTGGGGCCAACGTCCTGACTTTC.

This clone has only one observation. The rearrangement uses TRBV3-1 (or the pseudogene TRBV3-2) and TRBJ2-6; D is tentatively TRBD1 or TRBD2 (5 bases each). V was pared by 5 bases and J by 7 bases, with 15 bases between. CDR3 length: 15 amino acids. Germline loops: CDR1 LGHDT, CDR2 YNNKEL (reference sequence). The CDR3 reads CASSKGTYQANVLTF. CDR3 nucleotide sequence: TGTGCCAGCAGCAAGGGGACCTACCAAGCCAACGTCCTGACTTTC.

Only a few counts were recorded for this clone. The CDR3 DNA reads as TGTGCCAGCAGCCAAGGGATCTGGGTTAACTATGGCTACACCTTC. This sequence encodes CASSQGIWVNYGYTF. The V call is TRBV3-1 (or the pseudogene TRBV3-2), the J call TRBJ1-2; D remains ambiguous. Germline lookup yields CDR1 LGHDT and CDR2 YNNKEL (reference sequence). Trimming left V 1 base short and J 1 base short, with 10 bases between. The CDR3 runs to 15 residues.

The table lists this clone with a few counts. The chain employs TRBV10-1 and TRBJ1-1; 7 nucleotides align to TRBD1. There are 13 residues in the CDR3. The germline V gene has CDR1 WNHNN and CDR2 SYGVQD (reference sequence). V was clipped by 6 bases and J by 3 bases; unmatched bases: 4. DNA for the CDR3: TGCGCCAGCAGACAGGGGTTGTACACTGAAGCTTTCTTT. It is translated as CASRQGLYTEAFF.

The genes are TRBV6-1 and TRBJ1-6; possibly TRBD1 for D (5 bases). This CDR3 spans 16 amino acids. From germline, CDR1 is MNHNS and CDR2 SASEGT. The V gene lost 3 bases and the J gene lost 0 bases, with 9 bases spanning the gap. The CDR3 loop reads CASSDKGISYNSPLHF. Written as DNA, the CDR3 is TGTGCCAGCAGTGATAAGGGGATCTCCTATAATTCACCCCTCCACTTT.

The V gene is TRBV7-9, the J gene TRBJ2-6, with D uncertain. Germline V gene sequence: CDR1 SEHNR, CDR2 FQNEAQ (reference sequence). Trimming left V 5 bases short and J 0 bases short, with 11 bases between. This CDR3 has 16 residues. CDR3: CASSPHLNSGANVLTF. The CDR3 nucleotides read TGTGCCAGCAGCCCCCATTTAAACTCTGGGGCCAACGTCCTGACTTTC.

The rearrangement joins TRBV5-1 to TRBJ2-1; D remains ambiguous. V lost 6 bases and J 2 bases, leaving 18 bases between the germline ends. The CDR3 totals 16 residues. In germline, CDR1 is SGHRS, CDR2 YFSETQ. The CDR3: CASNSGRYGAYNEQFF. CDR3 sequence (DNA): TGCGCCAGCAATTCAGGACGGTACGGAGCCTACAATGAGCAGTTCTTC.

The rearrangement joins TRBV5-8 to TRBJ1-4; no definite D call. Per germline, CDR1 SGHTS and CDR2 YDEGEE. The CDR3 is made up of 15 amino acids. V was clipped by 2 bases and J by 0 bases, with 8 bases between them. The CDR3 sequence: CASSLGRATNEKLFF. CDR3 bases: TGTGCCAGCAGCTTAGGGCGCGCAACTAATGAAAAACTGTTTTTT.

The chain is built from TRBV30 and TRBJ1-2, with 8 bases fitting TRBD1. The CDR3 is made up of 15 amino acids. Germline lookup yields CDR1 GTSNPN and CDR2 SVGIG (reference sequence). V lost 3 bases to trimming and J lost 3 bases; unmatched junction nucleotides: 9. This chain's CDR3 is CAWRITGTGYYGYTF. DNA of the CDR3: TGTGCCTGGAGAATCACCGGGACAGGCTACTATGGCTACACCTTC.

The V gene is TRBV7-9, the J gene TRBJ1-3; 7 nucleotides align to TRBD1. The germline V gene has CDR1 SEHNR and CDR2 FQNEAQ (reference sequence). J was trimmed by 0 bases and V by 5 bases; bases with no gene match: 1. The CDR3 spans 14 residues. The CDR3: CASSPGGSGNTIYF. The CDR3 coding sequence is TGTGCCAGCAGCCCAGGGGGCTCTGGAAACACCATATATTTT.

This clone was seen at least ten times. The chain carries TRBV11-2 and TRBJ1-6, with a possible D match to TRBD1 (6 bases). The CDR3 is 15 amino acids. CDR1 is SGHAT and CDR2 is FQNNGV in the germline V gene. Trimming took off 5 bases at V and 2 bases at J, with 10 bases between the two ends. CDR3 protein: CASSLRTAYNSPLHF. As DNA, the CDR3 is TGTGCCAGCAGCCTACGGACAGCCTATAATTCACCCCTCCACTTT.

The V and J genes are TRBV10-3 and TRBJ1-2, with D hard to call. Germline V gene lookup returns CDR1 ENHRY and CDR2 SYGVKD. With 4 bases removed from V and 4 bases from J, the gap between germline ends came to 10 bases. This CDR3 spans 13 amino acids. The DNA for the CDR3 is TGTGCCATCAGTGGGCAGTCCCTCTATGGCTACACCTTC. Translating gives CAISGQSLYGYTF.

V and J are TRBV7-8 and TRBJ2-3; perhaps TRBD2 as D (8 bases). Between the trimmed V and J ends, which lost 5 bases and 4 bases, there was a span of 19 bases. CDR1 and CDR2 (germline): SGHVS, FQNEAQ. The CDR3 is made up of 16 amino acids. In nucleotides, the CDR3 is TGTGCCAGCAGCCCCAGGGGGGCGGGGGGCGCAGATACGCAGTATTTT. It encodes CASSPRGAGGADTQYF. Looking up the rest from reference TRBV7-8 and TRBJ2-3 gives the full variable domain: GAGVSQSPRYKVAKRGQDVALRCDPISGHVSLFWYQQALGQGPEFLTYFQNEAQLDKSGLPSDRFFAERPEGSVSTLKIQRTQQEDSAVYLCASSPRGAGGADTQYFGPGTRLTVL.

The CDR3 sequence is CASSDSPGLAGGYEQYF. As DNA, the CDR3 is TGTGCCAGCAGTGACTCCCCCGGACTAGCGGGGGGGTACGAGCAGTACTTC. The V gene is TRBV2, the J gene TRBJ2-7; 15 nucleotides align to TRBD2. Germline-derived CDR1 and CDR2 are SNHLY and FYNNEI. Trimming removed 3 bases from V and 4 bases from J; junction bases left unmatched: 7. The CDR3 is 17 residues long.

Only a few counts were recorded for this clone. The chain combines TRBV18 with TRBJ2-7; tentatively, D is TRBD2 (6 bases). Germline CDR1 and CDR2: KGHSH and LQKENI. Trimming removed 6 bases from V and 5 bases from J, with 14 bases in between. CDR3 size: 13 residues. The CDR3 DNA reads as TGTGCCAGCTCCTTCCGGGGAGGCGACGAGCAGTACTTC. Translation gives CASSFRGGDEQYF.

Here the CDR3 reads CASSLGGGLGLGYTF. CDR3 bases: TGTGCCAGCAGCTTAGGGGGAGGGCTCGGACTGGGCTACACCTTC. V is TRBV7-8 and J is TRBJ1-2, with no clear D. The germline CDR1 and CDR2 sequences are SGHVS and FQNEAQ. The V and J ends lost 1 base and 8 bases respectively, with 17 bases between them. The CDR3 contains 15 residues.

This clone has a single count. The DNA for the CDR3 is TGCAGTGCTAGTAGGGGGATGCCGGGGGACTCCTACGAGCAGTACTTC. Translation: CSASRGMPGDSYEQYF. The J gene is TRBJ2-7, the V gene TRBV20-1; D tentatively reads TRBD1 or TRBD2 (6 bases each). The CDR3 contains 16 residues. From germline, CDR1 is DFQATT and CDR2 SNEGSKA (reference sequence). V shed 3 bases and J shed 0 bases, with 18 bases lying between them.

This chain links TRBV7-3 with TRBJ2-2; D possibly corresponds to TRBD2 (5 bases). There are 15 residues in the CDR3. CDR1 is SGHTA and CDR2 is FQGTGA in the germline V gene. Trimming shortened V by 1 base and J by 4 bases, and 10 bases separated the two germline ends. The CDR3 reads CASSLRGWGTGELFF. The CDR3 DNA follows: TGTGCCAGCAGCTTAAGAGGGTGGGGCACCGGGGAGCTGTTTTTT.

This rearrangement joins TRBV6-1 to TRBJ1-2, with D possibly being TRBD1 (5 bases). With 2 bases removed from V and 6 bases from J, the gap between germline ends came to 10 bases. Looked up from germline, CDR1 is MNHNS and CDR2 is SASEGT. This CDR3 contains 13 residues. CDR3 amino acids: CASSERQLDGYTF. The CDR3 coding sequence is TGTGCCAGCAGTGAAAGACAGCTTGATGGCTACACCTTC.

The V call is TRBV19, the J call TRBJ2-3; 14 bases match TRBD2. This CDR3 has 17 residues. Unmatched junction bases numbered 6, after V lost 5 bases and J lost 2 bases. Looked up from germline, CDR1 is LNHDA and CDR2 is SQIVND (reference sequence). For the CDR3, the DNA is TGTGCCAGTAGTTCGGGACTAGCGGGGGCCTACACAGATACGCAGTATTTT. Translation: CASSSGLAGAYTDTQYF.

The chain recombines TRBV5-4 with TRBJ1-2; D possibly corresponds to TRBD1 (5 bases). Germline V gene lookup returns CDR1 SGHNT and CDR2 YYREEE (reference sequence). CDR3 length: 14 residues. With 4 bases removed from V and 0 bases from J, the gap between germline ends came to 10 bases. Here the CDR3 DNA reads TGTGCCAGCAGCCTCAGGGTAGCTAACTATGGCTACACCTTC. This sequence encodes CASSLRVANYGYTF.

The CDR3 bases are TGTGCCAGTAGTATAGGGGTAGGGGCTTCCGGCGAGCAGTACTTC. Its protein is CASSIGVGASGEQYF. The chain uses TRBV19 and TRBJ2-7, with a possible D match to TRBD1 (5 bases). V was pared by 1 base and J by 6 bases, with 16 bases between. CDR1 and CDR2 from the germline V gene are LNHDA and SQIVND (reference sequence). The CDR3 runs to 15 residues.

This clone occurred once. J is TRBJ1-4 and V is TRBV28, with 9 bases identical to TRBD1. V trimming: 8 bases; J trimming: 4 bases; junction bases outside the gene matches: 8. The CDR3 loop spans 15 amino acids. Per germline, CDR1 MDHEN and CDR2 SYDVKM. The CDR3: CASHSPGQGNEKLFF. CDR3 DNA sequence: TGTGCCAGCCACTCTCCGGGACAGGGTAATGAAAAACTGTTTTTT.

The chain links TRBV6-2 or TRBV6-3 to TRBJ2-7; D may be TRBD1 (6 bases). V lost 5 bases to trimming and J lost 2 bases, with 13 bases between them. There are 14 residues in the CDR3. Per germline, CDR1 MNHEY and CDR2 SVGEGT. The CDR3 bases are TGTGCCAGCAGTAGGCTTAGGGGGACCTACGAGCAGTACTTC. Its protein product is CASSRLRGTYEQYF.

This clone was seen a few times. J is TRBJ1-1 and V is TRBV29-1; D is possibly TRBD1 (6 bases). Germline CDR1 is SQVTM and CDR2 is ANQGSEA. V lost 4 bases and J 3 bases, leaving 21 bases between the germline ends. The CDR3 covers 16 residues. The CDR3 reads CSVGRSPGARDTEAFF. For the CDR3, the DNA is TGCAGCGTTGGGCGAAGCCCGGGGGCAAGGGACACTGAAGCTTTCTTT.

This clone has more than one count but fewer than ten. Sequence at one end of the junction differs from germline and may be a read error. The chain carries TRBV7-7 and TRBJ1-1, with 8 bases matching TRBD1. Germline loops: CDR1 SSHAT, CDR2 FNYEAQ (reference sequence). The CDR3 totals 15 residues. In DNA form, the CDR3 reads TGTGCTAGCAGCCCTATCGGGACAGGGAACACTGAAGCTTTCTTT. This sequence encodes CASSPIGTGNTEAFF.

In its sample, this clone was seen once. The chain uses TRBV7-9 and TRBJ1-2, with TRBD1 identical over 10 bases. V was pared by 5 bases and J by 5 bases, with 5 bases of the junction left unmatched. The germline V gene encodes CDR1 SEHNR and CDR2 FQNEAQ (reference sequence). The CDR3 sequence is 14 residues long. This chain's CDR3 is CASSPGTGVYGYTF. CDR3 sequence (DNA): TGTGCCAGCAGCCCCGGGACAGGGGTGTATGGCTACACCTTC.